What follows are 26 T cell receptor beta chains derived from one specimen sequenced in a study of T cells after yellow fever vaccination. Using its own MiXCR run on the 5' RACE reads, TCRdb lists one record per CDR3 protein. Altogether fewer than 500,000 distinct CDR3 sequences are present, under 20% being singletons, with the ten largest covering about 18%. The sample consisted of PBMCs, taken before the yellow fever booster vaccination. The receptors shown here come from a man aged 18 to 35 who received the YFV17D yellow fever vaccine.

CDR3 sequence (DNA): TGCAGTGCTAGACAGGACAGTCATCAGCCCCAGCATTTT. It codes for CSARQDSHQPQHF. The chain uses TRBV20-1 and TRBJ1-5; TRBD1 is a possible D gene (6 bases). Deletions cut 2 bases from V and 5 bases from J, with 10 bases between. The CDR3 covers 13 residues. The germline V gene has CDR1 DFQATT and CDR2 SNEGSKA (reference sequence).

J is TRBJ2-2 and V is TRBV29-1; a possible D gene is TRBD1 (6 bases). Germline V gene sequence: CDR1 SQVTM, CDR2 ANQGSEA. CDR3 length: 17 amino acids. The V and J ends lost 0 bases and 0 bases respectively, with 14 bases between them. The CDR3 DNA sequence: TGCAGCGTTGAAGATCACACAGGGCGGGCGAACACCGGGGAGCTGTTTTTT. Its translation: CSVEDHTGRANTGELFF.

The chain joins TRBV7-3 to TRBJ2-1, with D possibly TRBD2 on 5 matching bases. V lost 3 bases and J lost 15, with 18 bases in between. Germline V gives CDR1 SGHTA, CDR2 FQGTGA. This CDR3 comprises 13 residues. CDR3 region: CASSFTRTEEWFF. The CDR3 DNA is TGTGCCAGCAGCTTCACAAGGACGGAGGAATGGTTCTTC.

The genes are TRBV27 and TRBJ1-2, with D hard to call. The CDR3 is 13 residues long. The V gene's germline CDR1 is MNHEY and CDR2 SMNVEV (reference sequence). Trimming pared 4 bases from V and 1 base from J, leaving 7 bases between. CDR3 sequence reads: CASSSYVNYGYTF. Written as DNA, the CDR3 is TGTGCCAGCAGTTCATACGTTAACTATGGCTACACCTTC.

This chain connects TRBV6-6 to TRBJ2-2, with no clear D. CDR1 MNHNY and CDR2 SVGAGI come from the germline V gene (reference sequence). The CDR3 is 12 amino acids. V lost 6 bases and J lost 4, with 6 bases in between. CDR3 coding DNA: TGTGCCAGCAGATCCGCCACCGGGGAGCTGTTTTTT. Encoded protein: CASRSATGELFF.

The chain employs TRBV4-2 and TRBJ1-5, with no clear D. Germline CDR1 and CDR2: LGHNA and YNFKEQ. CDR3 length: 16 amino acids. Trimming removed 1 base at V and 7 bases at J, with 17 bases between. The DNA of the CDR3 is TGTGCCAGCAGCCAAGTTGTTCGGAGAGTGAGCCAGCCCCAGCATTTT. This codes for CASSQVVRRVSQPQHF.

The chain couples TRBV7-2 to TRBJ2-1; possibly TRBD1 for D (5 bases). CDR1 is SGHTA, CDR2 FQGNSA, per germline. The CDR3 has 14 amino acids. The V and J ends lost 5 bases and 5 bases respectively, with 13 bases between them. Written as DNA, the CDR3 is TGTGCCAGCAGCCCCTTCGACAGACACAATGAGCAGTTCTTC. It translates to CASSPFDRHNEQFF.

This clonotype was counted once. The chain carries TRBV3-1 and TRBJ2-7; TRBD1 or TRBD2 may be the D gene (5 bases each). Germline V lookup: CDR1 LGHDT, CDR2 YNNKEL (reference sequence). The CDR3 contains 16 residues. Trimming stripped 2 bases from V and 3 bases from J, with 17 bases between. The CDR3 sequence: CASSQHGTVDGYEQYF. The CDR3 region has the DNA TGTGCCAGCAGCCAACACGGGACGGTGGATGGCTACGAGCAGTACTTC.

The genes are TRBV20-1 and TRBJ1-1, with no clear D. CDR3 length equals 14 residues. Trimming cost V 2 bases and J 0 bases, with 10 bases left between them. Germline V gene lookup returns CDR1 DFQATT and CDR2 SNEGSKA (reference sequence). CDR3 residues: CSARWTGMNTEAFF. The CDR3 DNA reads TGCAGTGCTAGATGGACGGGGATGAACACTGAAGCTTTCTTT.

This chain links TRBV10-3 with TRBJ2-5; 7 positions agree with TRBD2. The trim removed 2 bases at V and 1 base at J, leaving 7 bases unmatched. The CDR3 is 16 residues long. Germline V gene lookup returns CDR1 ENHRY and CDR2 SYGVKD. CDR3 amino acids: CAISEGVAGIQETQYF. The CDR3 nucleotides read TGTGCCATCAGTGAGGGGGTAGCGGGCATCCAAGAGACCCAGTACTTC.

CDR3 in amino acids: CASSGEDQPQHF. The CDR3 bases are TGTGCCAGCAGCGGGGAGGATCAGCCCCAGCATTTT. The chain uses TRBV7-2 and TRBJ1-5; no clear D gene. The CDR3 length is 12 residues. Germline values: CDR1 SGHTA, CDR2 FQGNSA. The V and J ends lost 5 bases and 5 bases respectively, with 7 bases between them.

For the CDR3, the DNA is TGTGCCAGCGTCCGGGAGGCTAGCGGGGGCACCAGGGCAGATACGCAGTATTTT. As protein: CASVREASGGTRADTQYF. The rearrangement joins TRBV12-3 or TRBV12-4 to TRBJ2-3, with 10 bases identical to TRBD2. The junction had 18 bases not matched to a gene; V was cut back by 8 bases and J by 4 bases. This CDR3 region has 18 residues.

This clonotype appeared a few times. The chain is built from TRBV7-2 and TRBJ2-3, with D perhaps assigned TRBD1 or TRBD2 (5 bases each). The CDR3 totals 15 residues. Germline values: CDR1 SGHTA, CDR2 FQGNSA. The ends were cut back, 0 bases at V and 4 bases at J, with 11 bases in the middle. This CDR3 reads CASSLALGAADTQYF. The CDR3, as DNA: TGTGCCAGCAGCTTAGCGCTCGGGGCAGCAGATACGCAGTATTTT. Full variable domain (outside the CDR3, taken from reference TRBV7-2 and TRBJ2-3): GAGVSQSPSNKVTEKGKDVELRCDPISGHTALYWYRQSLGQGLEFLIYFQGNSAPDKSGLPSDRFSAERTGGSVSTLTIQRTQQEDSAVYLCASSLALGAADTQYFGPGTRLTVL.

This sequence joins TRBV7-2 and TRBJ2-7, with 8 bases that match TRBD1. V trimming: 3 bases; J trimming: 2 bases; junction bases outside the gene matches: 3. The CDR3 consists of 14 residues. Germline lookup yields CDR1 SGHTA and CDR2 FQGNSA. This chain's CDR3 is CASSFGTGTYEQYV. The DNA for the CDR3 is TGTGCCAGCAGCTTCGGGACAGGCACCTACGAGCAGTACGTC.

This clonotype was observed a handful of times. This chain connects TRBV27 to TRBJ1-1; D might be TRBD1 (6 bases). The CDR3 contains 15 residues. The V and J ends lost 5 bases and 0 bases respectively, with 13 bases between them. Germline values: CDR1 MNHEY, CDR2 SMNVEV (reference sequence). For the CDR3, the DNA is TGTGCCAGCAGTATAACAGGGCTCATGAACACTGAAGCTTTCTTT. Its translation is CASSITGLMNTEAFF.

This clonotype showed up just a few times. The CDR3 bases are TGTGCCAGCAGCTTCCTCTACCCACGACAGGGGACCTATGGCTACACCTTC. This sequence encodes CASSFLYPRQGTYGYTF. The chain has TRBV7-2 and TRBJ1-2; TRBD1 aligns across 8 bases. Germline CDR1 is SGHTA and CDR2 is FQGNSA. The CDR3 runs 17 residues. V gave up 3 bases and J gave up 4 bases; unmatched junction bases: 13.

This clonotype occurred many times. This chain links TRBV6-5 with TRBJ1-4; TRBD1 aligns across 9 bases. V lost 0 bases, J lost 11 bases, and 4 bases stayed unmatched. Per the germline V gene, CDR1 is MNHEY and CDR2 is SVGAGI. This CDR3 has 14 amino acids. The CDR3 sequence: CASSYSGQGWKLFF. The CDR3, as DNA: TGTGCCAGCAGTTACTCGGGACAGGGTTGGAAACTGTTTTTT.

The chain carries TRBV4-1 and TRBJ2-7, with TRBD1 identical over 10 bases. V shed 0 bases and J 3 bases; nucleotides not matched to a gene: 5. Germline loops: CDR1 MGHRA, CDR2 YSYEKL. The CDR3 totals 16 residues. The CDR3 is CASSQESGQGYYEQYF. DNA for the CDR3: TGCGCCAGCAGCCAAGAATCGGGACAGGGGTACTACGAGCAGTACTTC.

In its sample, this clonotype was seen a few times. J is TRBJ2-1 and V is TRBV7-3; the D gene could be TRBD1 or TRBD2 (5 bases each). Germline assignment: CDR1 SGHTA and CDR2 FQGTGA. Trimming stripped 1 base from V and 4 bases from J, with 14 bases between. CDR3 length: 16 amino acids. Here the CDR3 reads CASSLMSGTGYNEQFF. CDR3 DNA: TGTGCCAGCAGCTTAATGTCAGGGACGGGTTACAATGAGCAGTTCTTC.

The V and J genes are TRBV5-1 and TRBJ1-2; 7 nucleotides match TRBD1. Germline-derived CDR1 and CDR2 are SGHRS and YFSETQ. There are 14 residues in the CDR3. V gave up 4 bases and J gave up 3 bases; unmatched junction bases: 6. The CDR3 DNA reads TGCGCCAGCAGCACGGGGACAGAATACTATGGCTACACCTTC. Residues: CASSTGTEYYGYTF.

The chain uses TRBV4-2 and TRBJ2-3; D is unresolved. V dropped 0 bases and J dropped 0 bases, with 7 bases sitting between them. Per germline, CDR1 LGHNA and CDR2 YNFKEQ. CDR3 length: 15 residues. This CDR3 is CASSQDRVSTDTQYF. CDR3 coding DNA: TGTGCCAGCAGCCAAGATCGGGTTAGCACAGATACGCAGTATTTT.

The rearrangement uses TRBV11-2 and TRBJ2-7, with D perhaps matching TRBD1 or TRBD2 (5 bases each). Between the trimmed V and J ends, which lost 5 bases and 2 bases, there was a span of 13 bases. Germline CDR1 and CDR2: SGHAT and FQNNGV. CDR3 length: 14 residues. CDR3 sequence (DNA): TGTGCCAGCAGCCGGTGGGACCGAACCTACGAGCAGTACTTC. Amino acids: CASSRWDRTYEQYF.

The rearrangement joins TRBV29-1 to TRBJ2-1; D is ambiguous. Trimming pared 4 bases from V and 5 bases from J, leaving 12 bases between. This CDR3 spans 13 amino acids. The germline gives CDR1 SQVTM, CDR2 ANQGSEA. The CDR3 region has the DNA TGCAGCGTTGTGAGTACACGACACAATGAGCAGTTCTTC. Its protein is CSVVSTRHNEQFF.

This clonotype was detected only a few times. The V and J genes are TRBV20-1 and TRBJ2-1; D is undetermined. The CDR3 consists of 14 residues. Trimming stripped 6 bases from V and 2 bases from J, with 14 bases between. The germline gives CDR1 DFQATT, CDR2 SNEGSKA (reference sequence). The CDR3 protein is CSANVGSTYNEQFF. DNA for the CDR3: TGCAGTGCCAACGTGGGGTCGACCTACAATGAGCAGTTCTTC.

This clonotype was counted between two and nine times. V is TRBV12-3 or TRBV12-4 and J is TRBJ2-2; D not certain. The CDR3 is 15 residues long. V lost 2 bases and J 5 bases, leaving 12 bases between the germline ends. CDR3 bases: TGTGCCAGCAGTTTATTTGGGCACGGGACCGGGGAGCTGTTTTTT. Encoded protein: CASSLFGHGTGELFF.

This sequence joins TRBV18 and TRBJ2-5; no definite D call. Germline V lookup: CDR1 KGHSH, CDR2 LQKENI. There are 12 residues in the CDR3. The V and J ends lost 5 bases and 3 bases respectively, with 7 bases between them. The CDR3 loop reads CASSLIKETQYF. The CDR3 DNA is TGTGCCAGCTCATTGATTAAAGAGACCCAGTACTTC.